This passage covers 7 T cell receptor beta chains from one sample sequenced in a study of T-cell memory formation after mild COVID-19. TCRdb reprocessed the 5' RACE reads with MiXCR, giving one entry per CDR3 protein. The top ten hold 20% to 25% of the sample, which has fewer than 300,000 distinct CDR3 sequences, approximately 15% seen once. The sequencing input was PBMCs or a T cell subset sorted from them (not recorded which). The receptor source for this set is a man aged 18 to 30 who had mild COVID-19 (a few samples of this study predate the infection). Cell type and time point are not known.

In this sample, this clonotype turned up a few times. The chain has TRBV4-1 and TRBJ1-5, with 8 bases matching TRBD1. Losses at the gene ends were 0 bases for V and 5 bases for J; bases not matched to a gene: 6. CDR1 MGHRA and CDR2 YSYEKL come from the germline V gene. The CDR3 loop spans 16 amino acids. CDR3 protein: CASSQDAGGGYQPQHF. The CDR3 DNA is TGCGCCAGCAGCCAAGACGCAGGGGGCGGTTATCAGCCCCAGCATTTT.

This rearrangement joins TRBV29-1 to TRBJ2-7; TRBD2 matches at 8 bases. Germline V gives CDR1 SQVTM, CDR2 ANQGSEA. The CDR3 runs 13 residues. J lost 3 bases, V lost 0 bases, and 1 base had no gene match. The CDR3 sequence: CSVEERGVYEQYF. The CDR3 DNA is TGCAGCGTTGAAGAGCGGGGGGTCTACGAGCAGTACTTC.

The chain joins TRBV20-1 to TRBJ1-2, with 9 nucleotides matching TRBD1. Trimming removed 5 bases from V and 8 bases from J; junction bases left unmatched: 12. Germline loops: CDR1 DFQATT, CDR2 SNEGSKA (reference sequence). The CDR3 consists of 14 residues. For the CDR3, the DNA is TGCAGTGCTCCCCGGACAGGGGCCCTTGACGGCTACACCTTC. Encoded protein: CSAPRTGALDGYTF.

The chain couples TRBV5-1 to TRBJ2-3; D gene uncertain. The CDR3 runs 16 residues. V was pared by 0 bases and J by 0 bases, with 11 bases between. CDR1 and CDR2 (germline): SGHRS, YFSETQ. CDR3 loop: CASSLGIISSTDTQYF. The CDR3 nucleotides read TGCGCCAGCAGCTTGGGGATCATATCTAGCACAGATACGCAGTATTTT.

Only a few counts were recorded for this clonotype. The rearrangement links TRBV5-6 to TRBJ2-1, with D perhaps TRBD1 (5 bases). This CDR3 has 15 residues. Trimming shortened V by 4 bases and J by 3 bases, and 14 bases separated the two germline ends. CDR1 SGHDT and CDR2 YYEEEE come from the germline V gene. CDR3 sequence: CASSTLVGDYNEQFF. Written as DNA, the CDR3 is TGTGCCAGCAGCACCTTGGTAGGGGACTACAATGAGCAGTTCTTC.

The J gene is TRBJ2-3, the V gene TRBV7-3; D is ambiguous. Trimming took 0 bases from V and 2 from J, leaving 6 bases between them. CDR3 size: 14 residues. Germline V gene data show CDR1 as SGHTA and CDR2 as FQGTGA. The CDR3 loop is CASSLTVHTDTQYF. The CDR3 DNA is TGTGCCAGCAGCTTAACTGTCCACACAGATACGCAGTATTTT.

This sequence joins TRBV4-3 and TRBJ2-3; D call uncertain. Germline V lookup: CDR1 LGHNA, CDR2 YSLEER. Trimming pared 0 bases from V and 2 bases from J, leaving 6 bases between. The CDR3 is 14 residues long. CDR3 in amino acids: CASSQDPITDTQYF. The CDR3 DNA reads TGCGCCAGCAGCCAAGACCCTATCACAGATACGCAGTATTTT.